The 31 T cell receptor beta chains below all came from one sample that was sequenced in a study of blood T cells in healthy people across ages. For the second PCR, which ran for about 7 to 11 cycles, a sample-barcoded 5' primer and a J-beta primer mix were used. TCRdb re-derived calls from the 5' RACE reads in MiXCR, one entry per CDR3 protein. The table lists over 1,500,000 distinct CDR3 sequences, approximately 39% of them singletons. Sequencing was done on a sample of blood. Every receptor here comes from a human donor in good health.

This clonotype was observed a handful of times. The chain recombines TRBV7-2 with TRBJ2-5; D uncertain. CDR1 is SGHTA and CDR2 is FQGNSA in the germline V gene. Trimming removed 5 bases from V and 2 bases from J, with 12 bases in between. The CDR3 loop spans 14 amino acids. The DNA for the CDR3 is TGTGCCAGCAGCGGCCCTAACGTACAAGAGACCCAGTACTTC. Translating gives CASSGPNVQETQYF.

V and J are TRBV7-8 and TRBJ2-7, with 7 bases lining up with TRBD1. CDR1 is SGHVS and CDR2 is FQNEAQ in the germline V gene. V was pared by 4 bases and J by 2 bases, with 5 bases of the junction left unmatched. CDR3 length: 14 residues. CDR3 sequence reads: CASSSHRGTYEQYF. The CDR3 nucleotides are TGTGCCAGCAGCTCCCACAGGGGAACCTACGAGCAGTACTTC.

The gene calls are TRBV27 and TRBJ1-5; no definite D call. The CDR3 totals 15 residues. V was trimmed by 1 base and J by 7 bases, leaving 14 bases between them. CDR1 and CDR2 from the germline V gene are MNHEY and SMNVEV (reference sequence). CDR3 protein: CASSLWSRNNQPQHF. The DNA of the CDR3 is TGTGCCAGCAGTTTATGGTCCAGAAACAACCAGCCCCAGCATTTT.

The chain joins TRBV28 to TRBJ2-7, with D unclear. The V gene's germline CDR1 is MDHEN and CDR2 SYDVKM. The V end lost 3 bases, the J end lost 5 bases, and 11 bases lay between the germline ends. CDR3 length equals 13 residues. The CDR3 protein is CASSFGLSDEQYF. The CDR3 nucleotides read TGTGCCAGCAGTTTTGGGCTGTCGGACGAGCAGTACTTC. Based on the CDR3 plus reference TRBV28 and TRBJ2-7, the full variable domain is DVKVTQSSRYLVKRTGEKVFLECVQDMDHENMFWYRQDPGLGLRLIYFSYDVKMKEKGDIPEGYSVSREKKERFSLILESASTNQTSMYLCASSFGLSDEQYFGPGTRLTVT.

The rearrangement uses TRBV28 and TRBJ2-1; D unclear. CDR3 size: 14 residues. Trimming took off 2 bases at V and 8 bases at J, with 13 bases between the two ends. Germline V gene data show CDR1 as MDHEN and CDR2 as SYDVKM. The CDR3 DNA sequence: TGTGCCAGCAGTTTACCGGCTAGTTTGGATGAGCAGTTCTTC. This sequence encodes CASSLPASLDEQFF.

This clonotype has only a few counts. The chain joins TRBV6-2 or TRBV6-3 to TRBJ1-6; maybe TRBD1 (5 bases). This CDR3 has 15 amino acids. Trimming stripped 8 bases from V and 10 bases from J, with 21 bases between. The germline V gene has CDR1 MNHEY and CDR2 SVGEGT. CDR3 bases: TGTGCCAGCGGGGAGCTTCGGACAAGAAACTCACCCCTCCACTTT. Translating gives CASGELRTRNSPLHF.

A few counts support this clonotype. This chain connects TRBV7-2 to TRBJ2-1; D is unclear. With 2 bases removed from V and 7 bases from J, the gap between germline ends came to 12 bases. This CDR3 contains 14 residues. Looked up from germline, CDR1 is SGHTA and CDR2 is FQGNSA. The CDR3 loop is CASSLSRATNEQFF. For the CDR3, the DNA is TGTGCCAGCAGCTTAAGTAGGGCTACTAATGAGCAGTTCTTC.

The chain's CDR3 is CASSARQQETQYF. CDR3 nucleotide sequence: TGTGCCAGCAGCGCTAGACAGCAAGAGACCCAGTACTTC. The chain recombines TRBV9 with TRBJ2-5, with D possibly being TRBD1 (5 bases). The CDR3 contains 13 residues. Trimming cost V 3 bases and J 2 bases, with 8 bases left between them. Germline V gene data show CDR1 as SGDLS and CDR2 as YYNGEE.

The sample holds many counts of this clonotype. The V and J genes are TRBV12-3 or TRBV12-4 and TRBJ2-3; D is perhaps TRBD2 (7 bases). CDR3 length: 12 amino acids. V was trimmed by 3 bases and J by 8 bases, leaving 9 bases between them. CDR3 in DNA: TGTGCCAGCAGTTTGGGGGGGGCTACGCAGTATTTT. Translating gives CASSLGGATQYF.

CDR3 nucleotides: TGTGCCAGCAGTGAATTTGGGGATGGCACTGAAGCTTTCTTT. This translates into CASSEFGDGTEAFF. This chain links TRBV25-1 with TRBJ1-1, with D hard to call. The CDR3 length is 14 residues. CDR1 and CDR2 from the germline V gene are MGHDK and SYGVNS. Deletions cut 1 base from V and 4 bases from J, with 10 bases between.

This clonotype was seen once. One end of the junction varies from germline; a read error may be responsible. V usage is TRBV5-1 and J usage is TRBJ2-5; 8 bases match TRBD1. Germline values: CDR1 SGHRS, CDR2 YFSETQ. The CDR3 has 14 amino acids. This chain's CDR3 is CTSSPTGDWREQYF. The CDR3 nucleotides are TGCACCAGCAGCCCGACAGGGGACTGGAGAGAGCAGTACTTC.

This clonotype appeared a few times. This chain joins TRBV5-1 and TRBJ2-5; D may match TRBD1 or TRBD2 (7 bases each). V lost 3 bases and J 2 bases, leaving 14 bases between the germline ends. The germline V gene has CDR1 SGHRS and CDR2 YFSETQ. There are 15 residues in the CDR3. The CDR3 region is CASSSQGGPQETQYF. The DNA for the CDR3 is TGCGCCAGCAGCTCCCAGGGGGGGCCTCAAGAGACCCAGTACTTC.

This chain connects TRBV6-5 to TRBJ2-3; 9 nucleotides line up with TRBD2. The CDR3 consists of 16 residues. The J segment lost 0 bases and the V segment lost 1 base, leaving 2 bases of the junction unmatched. Looked up from germline, CDR1 is MNHEY and CDR2 is SVGAGI. The chain's CDR3 is CASSYFAGGSTDTQYF. DNA of the CDR3: TGTGCCAGCAGTTACTTCGCGGGGGGGAGCACAGATACGCAGTATTTT.

This chain links TRBV20-1 with TRBJ1-5; 10 bases line up with TRBD1. CDR3 length: 15 amino acids. CDR1 is DFQATT and CDR2 is SNEGSKA in the germline V gene (reference sequence). V was pared by 1 base and J by 5 bases, with 5 bases of the junction left unmatched. CDR3: CSARAGTGDYQPQHF. DNA of the CDR3: TGCAGTGCTAGAGCCGGGACAGGGGATTATCAGCCCCAGCATTTT.

Regarding this clonotype: The junction differs from germline at one of its ends, possibly a read error. The rearrangement links TRBV24-1 to TRBJ2-7, with TRBD1 matching over 8 bases. Germline V CDR1 and CDR2: KGHDR, SFDVKD. The CDR3 spans 17 residues. This chain's CDR3 is CATSETGGNRRKETQDF. DNA for the CDR3: TGTGCCACCAGTGAAACAGGGGGGAACCGCCGTAAGGAGACCCAGGACTTC.

The CDR3 DNA sequence: TGCAGCGTTGTTTCAGTGATAAGTGAAGCTTTCTTT. Translation gives CSVVSVISEAFF. The V gene is TRBV29-1, the J gene TRBJ1-1; no firm D call. The germline CDR1 and CDR2 sequences are SQVTM and ANQGSEA. The V gene lost 4 bases and the J gene lost 7 bases, with 13 bases spanning the gap. The CDR3 is made up of 12 amino acids.

This chain links TRBV28 with TRBJ1-1; no clear D gene. V lost 7 bases and J lost 0, with 12 bases in between. The CDR3 sequence is 14 residues long. Germline-derived CDR1 and CDR2 are MDHEN and SYDVKM. The CDR3 sequence is CASIAPWMNTEAFF. CDR3 DNA sequence: TGTGCCAGCATAGCCCCTTGGATGAACACTGAAGCTTTCTTT.

This clonotype was seen more than once but under ten times. The rearrangement uses TRBV7-9 and TRBJ2-3, with 7 nucleotides matching TRBD2. Germline CDR1 and CDR2: SEHNR and FQNEAQ (reference sequence). The J segment lost 4 bases and the V segment lost 5 bases, leaving 12 bases of the junction unmatched. This CDR3 is 16 amino acids long. Written as DNA, the CDR3 is TGTGCCAGCAGCACTGGAAGGGGACTATCAGCAGATACGCAGTATTTT. Translated: CASSTGRGLSADTQYF.

The CDR3 loop is CSARPWTATDTQYF. DNA of the CDR3: TGCAGTGCTAGACCTTGGACAGCCACAGATACGCAGTATTTT. The chain links TRBV20-1 to TRBJ2-3; D is perhaps TRBD1 (6 bases). V shed 2 bases and J shed 2 bases, with 11 bases lying between them. The CDR3 spans 14 residues. Germline assignment: CDR1 DFQATT and CDR2 SNEGSKA (reference sequence).

In its sample, this clonotype was seen once. The DNA is omitted, as the CDR3 cannot be located on it reliably, and the CDR3 follows TCRdb's listing. The V and J genes are TRBV12-3 or TRBV12-4 and TRBJ1-2; the D call in the table, TRBD1, was not verified against the DNA. With termini counted, the CDR3 has 12 amino acids. The CDR3 here is CASSGQWYGCTF.

The genes are TRBV7-9 and TRBJ2-5; 9 bases match TRBD2. The last part of the DNA fits TRBJ2-7 better; the J call may be wrong. The CDR3 has 16 residues. Germline CDR1 is SEHNR and CDR2 is FQNEAQ (reference sequence). CDR3 protein: CASSPMFNSGGNEQYF. Written as DNA, the CDR3 is TGTGCCAGCAGCCCCATGTTTAATAGCGGGGGAAACGAGCAGTACTTC.

V usage is TRBV7-2 and J usage is TRBJ2-4; the D gene could be TRBD1 or TRBD2 (6 bases each). Per germline, CDR1 SGHTA and CDR2 FQGNSA. The V gene lost 0 bases and the J gene lost 5 bases, with 14 bases spanning the gap. The CDR3 is 16 residues long. The CDR3 loop reads CASSLAWRRGENIQYF. The CDR3 DNA reads TGTGCCAGCAGCTTAGCCTGGAGGAGGGGGGAAAACATTCAGTACTTC.

The chain is built from TRBV5-6 and TRBJ2-3; 9 bases fit TRBD2. Germline lookup yields CDR1 SGHDT and CDR2 YYEEEE. Trimming took 4 bases from V and 4 from J; bases not matched to a gene: 7. The CDR3 spans 15 residues. CDR3 sequence: CASSVGLAWSDTQYF. The CDR3 nucleotides are TGTGCCAGCAGCGTCGGACTAGCGTGGTCAGATACGCAGTATTTT.

This clonotype showed up just once. A much larger clone lies one base from this, so it may be a read error. The chain recombines TRBV7-9 with TRBJ2-7; TRBD1 is a possible D gene (6 bases). Per germline, CDR1 SEHNR and CDR2 FQNEAQ (reference sequence). The CDR3 is 13 residues long. The CDR3 reads CAGAPGHSYEQDF. The DNA for the CDR3 is TGTGCCGGGGCCCCGGGACACTCCTACGAGCAGGACTTC. Drawing the rest from reference TRBV7-9 and TRBJ2-7, the complete variable domain is DTGVSQNPRHKITKRGQNVTFRCDPISEHNRLYWYRQTLGQGPEFLTYFQNEAQLEKSRLLSDRFSAERPKGSFSTLEIQRTEQGDSAMYLCAGAPGHSYEQDFGPGTRLTVT.

A few counts support this clonotype. The chain recombines TRBV4-1 with TRBJ2-1, with D possibly matching TRBD2 (5 bases). CDR1 and CDR2 from the germline V gene are MGHRA and YSYEKL. The CDR3 totals 15 residues. V shed 2 bases and J shed 8 bases, with 16 bases lying between them. CDR3 DNA: TGCGCCAGCAGCCAATCAAGGCGCGACGGGGATGAGCAGTTCTTC. The encoded protein is CASSQSRRDGDEQFF.

This clonotype was observed a single time. The rearrangement uses TRBV4-1 and TRBJ1-5, with no clear D. V was clipped by 1 base and J by 6 bases, with 10 bases between them. CDR1 is MGHRA and CDR2 is YSYEKL in the germline V gene. CDR3 size: 14 residues. The CDR3 reads CASSQVIGSQPQHF. In DNA form, the CDR3 reads TGCGCCAGCAGCCAAGTAATCGGAAGTCAGCCCCAGCATTTT.

The genes are TRBV12-3 or TRBV12-4 and TRBJ2-3; 7 bases are a match to TRBD2. This CDR3 comprises 15 residues. Trimming took 5 bases from V and 3 from J; bases not matched to a gene: 8. The CDR3 spells CASSPPGGITDTQYF. The CDR3, as DNA: TGTGCCAGCAGTCCGCCCGGGGGGATAACAGATACGCAGTATTTT.

This chain connects TRBV10-3 to TRBJ2-1; 9 bases align to TRBD1. V lost 10 bases, J lost 10 bases, and 8 bases stayed unmatched. CDR1 is ENHRY, CDR2 SYGVKD, per germline. The CDR3 is 12 amino acids. The CDR3, as DNA: TGTGCCACCTTGGGACAGGGTGACGAGCAGTTCTTC. Amino acids: CATLGQGDEQFF.

This clonotype was observed a few times. J is TRBJ2-1 and V is TRBV20-1, with a tentative D call TRBD2 (5 bases). V was shortened by 0 bases and J by 7 bases, with 13 bases between the two germline ends. The CDR3 contains 14 residues. CDR1 and CDR2 from the germline V gene are DFQATT and SNEGSKA (reference sequence). The chain's CDR3 is CSARDWGVQNEQFF. In DNA form, the CDR3 reads TGCAGTGCTAGAGATTGGGGAGTCCAAAATGAGCAGTTCTTC.

The chain employs TRBV7-2 and TRBJ2-1; D may be TRBD1 (5 bases). Germline CDR1 reads SGHTA; CDR2 reads FQGNSA. The V end was cut by 2 bases, the J end by 0 bases, with 14 bases between. The CDR3 is made up of 17 amino acids. The CDR3 spells CASSLRWWTYSYNEQFF. The CDR3 nucleotides read TGTGCCAGCAGCTTAAGGTGGTGGACATACTCCTACAATGAGCAGTTCTTC.

This clonotype was seen only a few times. V is TRBV20-1 and J is TRBJ2-7; the D is unclear. Germline values: CDR1 DFQATT, CDR2 SNEGSKA (reference sequence). The CDR3 totals 12 residues. V lost 3 bases to trimming and J lost 1 base, with 7 bases between them. As DNA, the CDR3 is TGCAGTGCTAGCGGTCCTTCCTACGAGCAGTACTTC. Translated, it gives CSASGPSYEQYF.